This entry describes one T cell receptor beta chain. Between the trimmed V and J ends, which lost 5 bases and 2 bases, there was a span of 12 bases. The CDR3 loop spans 14 amino acids. Per the germline V gene, CDR1 is SGHDT and CDR2 is YYEEEE. Sequencing was performed with immunoSEQ multiplex PCR; in TCRdb, only in-frame clones are kept and a portion is missing. This table holds about 540,000 clones, around 78% found once. This record belongs to a study of shared T cell receptors in the human thymus. These data are also associated with another study on human thymus T cells. That study adds: Corrective surgery for congenital heart defects was being performed on the healthy Finnish infants who were the donors. It was from resections taken during corrective heart surgery that the thymus tissue came. Both thymic and peripheral blood repertoires showed apparently biased V and J usage. Thymic repertoires from unrelated individuals overlapped highly, related research reported.

The chain couples TRBV5-6 to TRBJ2-3; possible D gene TRBD1, 5 bases. Source material: thymocytes. The receptor's source is a boy under three years old with a congenital heart defect. The CDR3 DNA reads TGTGCCAGCAGTTGGCTAGGGGCCACAGATACGCAGTATTTT. Its protein is CASSWLGATDTQYF. Full variable domain (rest looked up from reference TRBV5-6 and TRBJ2-3): DAGVTQSPTHLIKTRGQQVTLRCSPKSGHDTVSWYQQALGQGPQFIFQYYEEEERQRGNFPDRFSGHQFPNYSSELNVNALLLGDSALYLCASSWLGATDTQYFGPGTRLTVL.